This is a list of T cell receptor beta chains from one sample in a study of siplizumab effects on memory and regulatory T cells. The assay was immunoSEQ multiplex PCR, and TCRdb's table has in-frame clones only and misses some. Of roughly 92,000 clones in the sample, 90% to 95% are singletons; the top ten hold 1% to 1.5%. What was sequenced was non-Treg CD4+ T cells sorted from blood. The receptors originated from a human donor in good health. CDR3s include the opening cysteine and the closing phenylalanine or tryptophan. D genes are given only for firm matches. Not all rows give a size; the values are once, few, many and, for expanded clones, a class.

D	J	V	size	CDR3	DNA
NA	TRBJ2-5	TRBV16	NA	CASSQGETQYF	TGTGCCAGCAGCCAAGGGGAGACCCAGTACTTC
NA	TRBJ2-7	TRBV6-1	NA	CATREIPYEQYF	TGTGCCACCAGGGAAATACCCTACGAGCAGTACTTC
NA	TRBJ2-1	TRBV11-2	NA	CASSFRGSYNEQFF	TGTGCCAGCAGCTTCAGGGGCTCCTACAATGAGCAGTTCTTC
TRBD2	TRBJ2-5	TRBV7-9	NA	CASSLGASGISHNGETQYF	TGTGCCAGCAGCTTAGGAGCTAGCGGGATCTCCCACAACGGGGAGACCCAGTACTTC
TRBD2	TRBJ2-7	TRBV9	NA	CASSTSGTSGSREQYF	TGTGCCAGCAGCACGTCCGGGACTAGCGGGAGTCGAGAGCAGTACTTC
NA	TRBJ2-6	TRBV10-3	once	CAISESSGSGANVLTF	TGTGCCATCAGTGAGTCCTCAGGGTCTGGGGCCAACGTCCTGACTTTC
NA	TRBJ1-2	TRBV18	once	CASSPINTEYNYGYTF	TGTGCCAGCTCACCGATTAACACGGAATATAACTATGGCTACACCTTC
NA	TRBJ2-7	TRBV20-1	NA	CSAPYPGEQYF	TGCAGTGCCCCGTATCCCGGGGAGCAGTACTTC
NA	TRBJ1-1	TRBV5-5	NA	CASSGDMTGFGAFF	TGTGCCAGCAGCGGGGACATGACGGGTTTTGGAGCTTTCTTT
TRBD2	TRBJ2-7	TRBV6-1	NA	CASKQAGGPYEQYF	TGTGCCAGCAAACAAGCGGGAGGGCCTTACGAGCAGTACTTC
NA	TRBJ1-2	TRBV2	few	CATTRTGYGYTF	TGTGCCACAACCCGCACTGGTTATGGCTACACCTTC
NA	TRBJ2-1	TRBV19	NA	CASSIIPGHLANEQFF	TGTGCCAGTAGCATCATACCGGGACACCTAGCCAATGAGCAGTTCTTC
NA	TRBJ2-1	TRBV25-1	once	CASTPLKGSYNEQFF	TGTGCCAGCACCCCTCTTAAGGGATCCTACAATGAGCAGTTCTTC
NA	TRBJ2-3	TRBV5-6	NA	CASSLYQRSTDTQYF	TGTGCCAGCAGCTTGTACCAGCGCAGCACAGATACGCAGTATTTT
TRBD1	TRBJ1-2	TRBV11-3	NA	CASSLDPTGEGYTF	TGTGCCAGCAGCTTAGATCCCACAGGGGAAGGCTACACCTTC
NA	TRBJ2-7	TRBV2	NA	CASSEPGRYEQYF	TGTGCCAGCAGTGAACCGGGAAGATACGAGCAGTACTTC
NA	TRBJ1-6	TRBV12-5	NA	CASGPGTNNSPLHF	TGTGCTAGTGGTCCAGGGACCAATAATTCACCCCTCCACTTT
NA	TRBJ2-5	TRBV30	NA	CAWSVRSQRSRSTQYF	TGTGCCTGGAGTGTACGGTCCCAAAGATCGAGGTCGACCCAGTACTTC
NA	TRBJ1-5	TRBV5-4	NA	CASSLCGPGTGACPQHF	TGTGCCAGCAGCTTGTGCGGGCCTGGGACCGGGGCTTGTCCCCAGCATTTT
NA	TRBJ2-2	TRBV28	NA	CASSFGGAGSGELFF	TGTGCCAGCAGTTTTGGGGGCGCTGGTTCCGGGGAGCTGTTTTTT
NA	TRBJ2-3	TRBV11-3	NA	CASSYNYQTLGDTQYF	TGTGCCAGCAGCTATAACTATCAAACCCTCGGGGATACGCAGTATTTT
NA	TRBJ2-3	TRBV28	NA	CASWRIGGNTDTQYF	TGTGCCAGCTGGCGGATTGGGGGGAACACAGATACGCAGTATTTT